This T cell receptor (beta chain) was captured by sequencing in a study of blood T cell repertoires in COVID-19. Whole-study context: Whether acute or convalescent, the COVID-19 samples came from the United States, Italy and Spain.

The V segment lost 9 bases and the J segment 6 bases; nucleotides outside the gene matches: 6. Germline lookup yields CDR1 KGHDR and CDR2 SFDVKD. The CDR3 length is 12 residues. In the source study's methods: Nucleated cell counts were estimated from reference gene primer amplification. Sequencing used immunoSEQ multiplex PCR; TCRdb keeps in-frame clones, though not all of them. That table gives V, J and clone size, and the DNA gave D and trimming. The sample gives around 500,000 clones, 75% to 90% of which show up once; 7% to 10% is in the top ten. Those who participated ranged in age from roughly 18 to 90 years and resided in about two dozen US areas.

The TCR originated in a woman in her sixties who had recovered from COVID-19. The chain uses TRBV24-1 and TRBJ2-5; 7 bases agree with TRBD1. The source material was PBMCs or T cells enriched from blood (not recorded which). CDR3 nucleotides: TGTGCCACCCGCGACAGGGAGCAGACCCAGTACTTC. This sequence encodes CATRDREQTQYF.